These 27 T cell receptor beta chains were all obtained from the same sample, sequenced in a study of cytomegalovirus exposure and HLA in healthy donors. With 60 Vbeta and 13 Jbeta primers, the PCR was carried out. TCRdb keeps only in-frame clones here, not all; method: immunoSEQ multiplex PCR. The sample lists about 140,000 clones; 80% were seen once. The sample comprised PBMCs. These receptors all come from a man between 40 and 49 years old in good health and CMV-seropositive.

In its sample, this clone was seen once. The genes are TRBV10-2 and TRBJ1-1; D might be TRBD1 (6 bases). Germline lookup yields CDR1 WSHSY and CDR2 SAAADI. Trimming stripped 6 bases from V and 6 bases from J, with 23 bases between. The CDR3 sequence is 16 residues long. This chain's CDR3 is CASSTTGGAGAPEAFF. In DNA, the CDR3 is TGCGCCAGCAGCACCACGGGGGGGGCCGGCGCCCCTGAAGCTTTCTTT.

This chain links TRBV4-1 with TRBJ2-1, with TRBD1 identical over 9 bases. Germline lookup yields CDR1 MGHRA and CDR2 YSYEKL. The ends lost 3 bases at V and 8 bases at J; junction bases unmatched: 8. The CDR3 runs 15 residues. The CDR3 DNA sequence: TGCGCCAGCAGCCACCGGGACAGGGTTAAGGATGAGCAGTTCTTC. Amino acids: CASSHRDRVKDEQFF.

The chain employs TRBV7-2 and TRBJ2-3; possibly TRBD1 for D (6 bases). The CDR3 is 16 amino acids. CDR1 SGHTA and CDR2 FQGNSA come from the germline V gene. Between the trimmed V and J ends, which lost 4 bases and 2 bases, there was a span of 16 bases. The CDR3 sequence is CASSYPRTEFTDTQYF. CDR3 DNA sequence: TGTGCCAGCAGCTACCCAAGGACAGAGTTCACAGATACGCAGTATTTT.

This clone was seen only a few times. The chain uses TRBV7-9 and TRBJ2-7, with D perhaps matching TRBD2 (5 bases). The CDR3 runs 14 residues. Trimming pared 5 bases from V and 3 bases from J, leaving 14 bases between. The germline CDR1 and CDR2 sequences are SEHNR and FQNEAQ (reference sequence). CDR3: CASSQDSYLYEQYF. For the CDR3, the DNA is TGTGCCAGCAGCCAGGACTCATACCTCTACGAGCAGTACTTC.

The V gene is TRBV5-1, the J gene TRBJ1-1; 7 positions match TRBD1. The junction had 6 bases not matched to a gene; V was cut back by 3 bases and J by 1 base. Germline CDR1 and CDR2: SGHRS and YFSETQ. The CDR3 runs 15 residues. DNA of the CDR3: TGCGCCAGCAGCTCCCAATGGACAGGGAACACTGAAGCTTTCTTT. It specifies CASSSQWTGNTEAFF.

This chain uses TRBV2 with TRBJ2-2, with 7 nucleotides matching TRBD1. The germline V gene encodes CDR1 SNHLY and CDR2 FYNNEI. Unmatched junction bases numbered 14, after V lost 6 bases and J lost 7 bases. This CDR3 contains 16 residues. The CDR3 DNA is TGTGCCAGCAGCTCCAACGGACAGGTCCTCGGCGGGGAGCTGTTTTTT. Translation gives CASSSNGQVLGGELFF.

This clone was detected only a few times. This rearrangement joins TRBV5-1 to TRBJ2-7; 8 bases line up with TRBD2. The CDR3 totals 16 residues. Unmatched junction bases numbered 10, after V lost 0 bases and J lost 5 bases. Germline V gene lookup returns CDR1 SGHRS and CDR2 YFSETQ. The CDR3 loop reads CASSLGAGSGSHEQYF. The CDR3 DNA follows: TGCGCCAGCAGCTTGGGAGCAGGCAGCGGGAGCCACGAGCAGTACTTC.

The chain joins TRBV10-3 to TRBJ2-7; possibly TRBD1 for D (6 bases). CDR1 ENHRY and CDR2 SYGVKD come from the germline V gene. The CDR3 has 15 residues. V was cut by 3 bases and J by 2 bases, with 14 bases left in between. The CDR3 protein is CAISDSGQKTYEQYF. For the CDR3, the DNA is TGTGCCATCAGTGACAGCGGACAGAAAACCTACGAGCAGTACTTC.

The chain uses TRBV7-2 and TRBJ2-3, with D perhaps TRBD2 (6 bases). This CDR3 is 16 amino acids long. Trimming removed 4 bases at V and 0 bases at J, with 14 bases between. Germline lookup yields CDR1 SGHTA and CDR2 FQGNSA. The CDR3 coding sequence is TGTGCCAGCAGCTCCGTCGGGAGATTGAGCACAGATACGCAGTATTTT. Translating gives CASSSVGRLSTDTQYF. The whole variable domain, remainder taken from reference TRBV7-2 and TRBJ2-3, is GAGVSQSPSNKVTEKGKDVELRCDPISGHTALYWYRQSLGQGLEFLIYFQGNSAPDKSGLPSDRFSAERTGGSVSTLTIQRTQQEDSAVYLCASSSVGRLSTDTQYFGPGTRLTVL.

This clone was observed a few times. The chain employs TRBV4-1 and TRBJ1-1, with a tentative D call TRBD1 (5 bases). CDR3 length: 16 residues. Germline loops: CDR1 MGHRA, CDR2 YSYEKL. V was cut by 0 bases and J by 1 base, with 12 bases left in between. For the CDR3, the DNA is TGCGCCAGCAGCCAAGAAGGCGGGGGGTCGAACACTGAAGCTTTCTTT. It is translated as CASSQEGGGSNTEAFF.

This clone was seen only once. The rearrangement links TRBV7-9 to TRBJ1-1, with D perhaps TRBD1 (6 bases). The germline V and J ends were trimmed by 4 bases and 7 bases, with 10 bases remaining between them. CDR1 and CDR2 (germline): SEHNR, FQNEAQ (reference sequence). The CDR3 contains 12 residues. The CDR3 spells CASSSRGGEAFF. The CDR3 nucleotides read TGTGCCAGCAGCTCTAGGGGGGGTGAAGCTTTCTTT.

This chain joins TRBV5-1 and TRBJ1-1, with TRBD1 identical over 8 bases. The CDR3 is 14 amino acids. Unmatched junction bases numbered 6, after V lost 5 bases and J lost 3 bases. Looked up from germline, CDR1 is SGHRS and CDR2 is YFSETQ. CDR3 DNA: TGCGCCAGCAGATCCACAGGGGGACACACTGAAGCTTTCTTT. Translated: CASRSTGGHTEAFF.

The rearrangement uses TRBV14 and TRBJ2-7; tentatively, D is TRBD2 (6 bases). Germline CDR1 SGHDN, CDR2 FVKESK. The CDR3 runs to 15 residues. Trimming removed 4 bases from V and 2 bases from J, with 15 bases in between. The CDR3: CASSRPGTPPYEQYF. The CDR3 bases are TGTGCCAGCAGCCGCCCCGGGACTCCTCCCTACGAGCAGTACTTC.

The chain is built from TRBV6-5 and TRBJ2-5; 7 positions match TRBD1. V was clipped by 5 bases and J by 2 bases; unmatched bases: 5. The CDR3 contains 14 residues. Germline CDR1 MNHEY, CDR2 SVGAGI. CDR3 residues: CASSRRDSQETQYF. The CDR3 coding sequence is TGTGCCAGCAGTCGACGGGACAGTCAAGAGACCCAGTACTTC.

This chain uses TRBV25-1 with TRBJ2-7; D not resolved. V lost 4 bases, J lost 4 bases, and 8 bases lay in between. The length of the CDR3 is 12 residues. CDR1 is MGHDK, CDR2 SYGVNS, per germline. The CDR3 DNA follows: TGTGCCAGCAGTGGGAACTATTACGAGCAGTACTTC. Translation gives CASSGNYYEQYF.

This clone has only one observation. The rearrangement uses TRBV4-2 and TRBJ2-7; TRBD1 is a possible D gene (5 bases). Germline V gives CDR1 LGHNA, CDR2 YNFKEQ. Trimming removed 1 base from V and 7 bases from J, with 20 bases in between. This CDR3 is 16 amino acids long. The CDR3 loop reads CASSQGQGYDLREQYF. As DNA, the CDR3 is TGTGCCAGCAGCCAAGGGCAGGGCTACGATCTACGGGAGCAGTACTTC.

This chain's CDR3 is CASSERGGAGELFF. CDR3 bases: TGTGCCAGCAGTGAAAGGGGAGGGGCCGGGGAGCTGTTTTTT. This chain connects TRBV2 to TRBJ2-2, with 7 bases that match TRBD2. V lost 2 bases and J lost 6; bases outside the gene matches: 3. This CDR3 comprises 14 residues. Germline V gene lookup returns CDR1 SNHLY and CDR2 FYNNEI.

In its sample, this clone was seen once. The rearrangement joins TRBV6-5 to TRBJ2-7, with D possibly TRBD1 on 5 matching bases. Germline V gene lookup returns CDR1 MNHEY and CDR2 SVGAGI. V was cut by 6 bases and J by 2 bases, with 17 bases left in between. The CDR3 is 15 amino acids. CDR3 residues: CASSRMQGSPYEQYF. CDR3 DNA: TGTGCCAGCAGCAGAATGCAGGGTAGCCCCTACGAGCAGTACTTC.

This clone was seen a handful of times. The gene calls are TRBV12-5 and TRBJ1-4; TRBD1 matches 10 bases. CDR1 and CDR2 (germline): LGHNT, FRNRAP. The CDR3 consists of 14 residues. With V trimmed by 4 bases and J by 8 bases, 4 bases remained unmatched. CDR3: CASGSWTGGEKLFF. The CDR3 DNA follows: TGTGCTAGTGGTTCCTGGACAGGGGGAGAAAAACTGTTTTTT.

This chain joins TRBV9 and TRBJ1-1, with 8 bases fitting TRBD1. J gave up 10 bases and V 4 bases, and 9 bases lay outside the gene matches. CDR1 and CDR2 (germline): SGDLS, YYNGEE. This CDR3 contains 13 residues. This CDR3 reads CASSTQSGGIAFF. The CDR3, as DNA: TGTGCCAGCAGCACCCAATCAGGGGGCATAGCTTTCTTT.

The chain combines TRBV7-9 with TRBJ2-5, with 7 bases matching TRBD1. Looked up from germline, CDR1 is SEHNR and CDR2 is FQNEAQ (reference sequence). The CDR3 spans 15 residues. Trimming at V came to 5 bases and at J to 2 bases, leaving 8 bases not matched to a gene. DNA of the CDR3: TGTGCCAGCAGCCAGGGGACAGTTTCGCAAGAGACCCAGTACTTC. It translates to CASSQGTVSQETQYF.

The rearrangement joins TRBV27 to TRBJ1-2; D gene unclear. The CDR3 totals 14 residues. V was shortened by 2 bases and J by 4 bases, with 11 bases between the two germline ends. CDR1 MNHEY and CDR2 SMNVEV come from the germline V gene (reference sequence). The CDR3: CASSLQATSYGYTF. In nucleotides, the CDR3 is TGTGCCAGCAGTTTACAGGCTACCTCCTATGGCTACACCTTC.

CDR3 nucleotide sequence: TGTGCCAGCAGTGACGTTCTAATTACAGGATACGAGCAGTACTTC. It is translated as CASSDVLITGYEQYF. The chain recombines TRBV2 with TRBJ2-7, with D possibly being TRBD1 (5 bases). This CDR3 is 15 amino acids long. The V end lost 3 bases, the J end lost 4 bases, and 16 bases lay between the germline ends. Per the germline V gene, CDR1 is SNHLY and CDR2 is FYNNEI.

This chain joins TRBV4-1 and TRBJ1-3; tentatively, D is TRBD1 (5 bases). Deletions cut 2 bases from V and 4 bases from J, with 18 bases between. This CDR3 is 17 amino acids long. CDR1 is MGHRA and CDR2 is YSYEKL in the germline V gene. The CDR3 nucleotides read TGCGCCAGCAGCCAACAGGGTCGTCAGTTCTCCGGAAACACCATATATTTT. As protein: CASSQQGRQFSGNTIYF.

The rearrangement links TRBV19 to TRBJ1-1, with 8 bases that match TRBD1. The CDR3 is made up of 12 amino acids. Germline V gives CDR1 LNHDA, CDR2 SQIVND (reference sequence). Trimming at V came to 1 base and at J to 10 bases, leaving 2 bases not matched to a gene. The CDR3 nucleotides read TGTGCCAGTAGTATAGGAGGACAGGGAGCTTTCTTT. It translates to CASSIGGQGAFF.

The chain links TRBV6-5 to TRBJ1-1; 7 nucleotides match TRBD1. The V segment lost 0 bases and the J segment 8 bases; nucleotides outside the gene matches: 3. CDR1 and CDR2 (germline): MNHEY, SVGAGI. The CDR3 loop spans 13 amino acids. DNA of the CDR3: TGTGCCAGCAGTTACTCCCCACAGGGGGAAGCTTTCTTT. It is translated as CASSYSPQGEAFF.

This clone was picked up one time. The CDR3 protein is CASSPPRAGANVLTF. CDR3 DNA: TGTGCCAGCTCACCACCGAGGGCTGGGGCCAACGTCCTGACTTTC. The chain carries TRBV18 and TRBJ2-6; TRBD2 might be the D (5 bases). Germline CDR1 is KGHSH and CDR2 is LQKENI. The CDR3 covers 15 residues. Trimming left V 0 bases short and J 2 bases short, with 5 bases between.